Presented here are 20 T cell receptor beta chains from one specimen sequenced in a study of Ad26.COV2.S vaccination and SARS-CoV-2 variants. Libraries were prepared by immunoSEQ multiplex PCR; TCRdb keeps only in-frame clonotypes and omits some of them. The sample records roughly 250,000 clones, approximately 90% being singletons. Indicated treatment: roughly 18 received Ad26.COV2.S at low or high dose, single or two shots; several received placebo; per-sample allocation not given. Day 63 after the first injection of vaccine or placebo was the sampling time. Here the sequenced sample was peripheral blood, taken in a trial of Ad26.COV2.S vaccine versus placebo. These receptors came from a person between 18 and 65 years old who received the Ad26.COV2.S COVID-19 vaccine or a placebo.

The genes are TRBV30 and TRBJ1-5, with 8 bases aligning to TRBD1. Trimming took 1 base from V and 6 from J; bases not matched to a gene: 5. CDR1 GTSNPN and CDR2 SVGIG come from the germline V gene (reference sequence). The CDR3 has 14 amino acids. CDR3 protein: CAWSAGQGFQPQHF. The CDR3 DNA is TGTGCCTGGAGTGCCGGACAGGGATTTCAGCCCCAGCATTTT.

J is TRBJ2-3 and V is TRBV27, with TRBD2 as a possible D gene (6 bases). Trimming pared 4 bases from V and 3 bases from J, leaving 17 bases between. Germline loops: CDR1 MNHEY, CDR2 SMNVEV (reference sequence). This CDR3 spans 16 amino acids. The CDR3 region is CASSYTFWRGTDTQYF. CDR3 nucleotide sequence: TGTGCCAGCAGTTATACCTTCTGGAGGGGAACAGATACGCAGTATTTT.

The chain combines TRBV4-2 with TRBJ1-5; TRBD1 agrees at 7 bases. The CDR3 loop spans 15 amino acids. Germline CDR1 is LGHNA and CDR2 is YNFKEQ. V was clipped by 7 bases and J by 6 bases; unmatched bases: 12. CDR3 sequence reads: CASTSGQGGSQPQHF. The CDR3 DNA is TGTGCCAGCACCTCGGGGCAGGGGGGGAGTCAGCCCCAGCATTTT.

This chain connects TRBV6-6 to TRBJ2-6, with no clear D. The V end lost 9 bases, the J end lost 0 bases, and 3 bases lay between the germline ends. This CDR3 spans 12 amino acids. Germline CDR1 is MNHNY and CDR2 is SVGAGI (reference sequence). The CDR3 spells CASFSGANVLTF. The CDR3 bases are TGTGCCAGTTTCTCTGGGGCCAACGTCCTGACTTTC.

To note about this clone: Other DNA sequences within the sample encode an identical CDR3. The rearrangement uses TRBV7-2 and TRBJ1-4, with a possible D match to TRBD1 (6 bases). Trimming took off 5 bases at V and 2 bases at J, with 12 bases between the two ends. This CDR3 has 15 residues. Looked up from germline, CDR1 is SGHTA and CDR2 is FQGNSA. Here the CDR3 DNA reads TGTGCCAGCAGCCTCACTACAGGGACTAATGAAAAACTGTTTTTT. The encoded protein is CASSLTTGTNEKLFF.

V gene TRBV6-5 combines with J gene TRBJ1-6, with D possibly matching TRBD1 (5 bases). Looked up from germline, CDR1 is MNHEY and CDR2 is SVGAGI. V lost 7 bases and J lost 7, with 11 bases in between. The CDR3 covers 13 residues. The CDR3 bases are TGTGCCAGCACAGGGTTTCAAAATTCACCCCTCCACTTT. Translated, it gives CASTGFQNSPLHF.

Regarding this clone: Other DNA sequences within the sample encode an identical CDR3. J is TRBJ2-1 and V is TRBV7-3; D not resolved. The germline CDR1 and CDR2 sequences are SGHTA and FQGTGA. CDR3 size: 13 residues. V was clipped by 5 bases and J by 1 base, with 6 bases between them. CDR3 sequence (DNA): TGTGCCAGCAGCCTGAGTTCCTACAATGAGCAGTTCTTC. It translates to CASSLSSYNEQFF. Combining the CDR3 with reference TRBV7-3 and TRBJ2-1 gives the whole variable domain GAGVSQTPSNKVTEKGKYVELRCDPISGHTALYWYRQSLGQGPEFLIYFQGTGAADDSGLPNDRFFAVRPEGSVSTLKIQRTERGDSAVYLCASSLSSYNEQFFGPGTRLTVL.

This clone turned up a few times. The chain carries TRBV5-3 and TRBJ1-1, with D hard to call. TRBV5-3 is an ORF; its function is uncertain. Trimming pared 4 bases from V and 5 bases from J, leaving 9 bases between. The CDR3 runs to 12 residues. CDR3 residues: CARSPTGTEAFF. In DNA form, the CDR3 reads TGTGCCAGAAGCCCGACCGGAACTGAAGCTTTCTTT.

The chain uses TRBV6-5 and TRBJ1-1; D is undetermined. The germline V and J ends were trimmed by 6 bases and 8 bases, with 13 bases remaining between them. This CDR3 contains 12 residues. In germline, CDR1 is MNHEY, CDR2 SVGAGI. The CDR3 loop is CASSLTSWEAFF. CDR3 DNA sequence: TGTGCCAGCAGCCTAACGAGTTGGGAAGCTTTCTTT.

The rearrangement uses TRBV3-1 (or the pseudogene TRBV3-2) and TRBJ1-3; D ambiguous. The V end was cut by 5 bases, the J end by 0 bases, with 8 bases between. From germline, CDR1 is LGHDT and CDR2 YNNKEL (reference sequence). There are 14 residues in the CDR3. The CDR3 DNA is TGTGCCAGCAGCTCCCCCCGCTCTGGAAACACCATATATTTT. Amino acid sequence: CASSSPRSGNTIYF.

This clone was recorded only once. DNA of the CDR3: TGTGCCAGCAGCTTAGCGCGGGACGAGGAACTGTTTTTT. Its translation: CASSLARDEELFF. V gene TRBV7-9 combines with J gene TRBJ1-4, with a possible D match to TRBD1 (5 bases). This CDR3 is built from 13 residues. V was cut by 0 bases and J by 12 bases, with 11 bases left in between. The V gene's germline CDR1 is SEHNR and CDR2 FQNEAQ (reference sequence).

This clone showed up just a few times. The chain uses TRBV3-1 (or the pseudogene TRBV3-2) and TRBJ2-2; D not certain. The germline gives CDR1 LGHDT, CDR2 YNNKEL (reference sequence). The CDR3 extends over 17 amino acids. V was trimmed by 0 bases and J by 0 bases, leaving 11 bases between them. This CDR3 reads CASSQDIETPNTGELFF. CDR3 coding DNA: TGTGCCAGCAGCCAAGATATAGAGACTCCGAACACCGGGGAGCTGTTTTTT.

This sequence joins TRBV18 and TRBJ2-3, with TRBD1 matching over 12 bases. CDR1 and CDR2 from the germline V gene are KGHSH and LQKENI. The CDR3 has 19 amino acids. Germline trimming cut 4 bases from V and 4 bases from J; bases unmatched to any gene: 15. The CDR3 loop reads CASSRGTGGAKFVADTQYF. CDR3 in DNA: TGTGCCAGCTCACGAGGGACAGGGGGCGCGAAGTTTGTCGCAGATACGCAGTATTTT.

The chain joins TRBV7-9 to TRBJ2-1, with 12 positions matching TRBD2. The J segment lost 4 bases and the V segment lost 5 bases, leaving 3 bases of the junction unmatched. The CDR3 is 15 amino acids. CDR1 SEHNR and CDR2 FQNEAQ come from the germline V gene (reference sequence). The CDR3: CASSRLAGDYNEQFF. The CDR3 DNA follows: TGTGCCAGCAGCCGACTAGCGGGAGATTACAATGAGCAGTTCTTC.

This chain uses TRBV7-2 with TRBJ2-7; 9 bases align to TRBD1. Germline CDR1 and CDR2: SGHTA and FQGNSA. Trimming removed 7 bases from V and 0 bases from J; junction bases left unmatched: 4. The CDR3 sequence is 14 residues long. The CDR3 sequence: CASTVTGGSYEQYF. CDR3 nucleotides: TGTGCCAGCACCGTGACAGGGGGCTCCTACGAGCAGTACTTC.

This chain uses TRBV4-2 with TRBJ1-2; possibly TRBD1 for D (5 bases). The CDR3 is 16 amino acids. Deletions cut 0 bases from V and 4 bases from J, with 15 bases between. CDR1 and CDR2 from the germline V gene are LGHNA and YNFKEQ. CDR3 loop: CASSQDVAGRGYGYTF. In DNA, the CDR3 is TGTGCCAGCAGCCAAGATGTCGCGGGGAGGGGCTATGGCTACACCTTC.

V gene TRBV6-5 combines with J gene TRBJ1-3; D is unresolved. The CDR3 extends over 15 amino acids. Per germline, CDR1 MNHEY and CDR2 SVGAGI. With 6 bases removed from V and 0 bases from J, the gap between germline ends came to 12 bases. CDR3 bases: TGTGCCAGCAGAGGTGACCGAAGCTCTGGAAACACCATATATTTT. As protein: CASRGDRSSGNTIYF.

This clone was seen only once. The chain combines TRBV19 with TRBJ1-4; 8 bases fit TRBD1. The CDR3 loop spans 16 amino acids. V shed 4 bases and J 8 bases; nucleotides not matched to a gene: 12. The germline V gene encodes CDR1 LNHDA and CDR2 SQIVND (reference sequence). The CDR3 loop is CASSNTGTGLREKLFF. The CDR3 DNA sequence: TGTGCCAGTAGTAATACCGGGACAGGCCTCAGGGAAAAACTGTTTTTT.

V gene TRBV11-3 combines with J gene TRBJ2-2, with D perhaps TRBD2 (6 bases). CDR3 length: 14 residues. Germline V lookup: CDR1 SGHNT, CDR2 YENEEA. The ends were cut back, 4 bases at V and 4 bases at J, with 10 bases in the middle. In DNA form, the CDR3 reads TGTGCCAGCAGCTCCCGGGGGAGCACCGGGGAGCTGTTTTTT. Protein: CASSSRGSTGELFF.

The CDR3, as DNA: TGTGCCAGCAGTTTATACAGGGGCACTGAAGCTTTCTTT. This codes for CASSLYRGTEAFF. This chain links TRBV12-3 or TRBV12-4 with TRBJ1-1, with 7 bases fitting TRBD1. The CDR3 contains 13 residues. V shed 2 bases, J shed 4 bases, and the junction held 1 base outside the gene matches.